This T cell receptor (beta chain) stems from a study of blood T cell repertoires in COVID-19. Study as a whole: PBMCs, B-cell-depleted T cells, or T cells provided the cDNA or gDNA that made up the material.

Sequencing used immunoSEQ multiplex PCR; TCRdb keeps in-frame clones, though not all of them. The data show tens of thousands of clones, with around 86% seen just once and roughly 1.1% held by the top ten. CDR1 is LGHNA and CDR2 is YNFKEQ in the germline V gene. V shed 3 bases and J shed 0 bases, with 12 bases lying between them. CDR3 length: 15 residues. The sequencing sample was made of peripheral blood. V usage is TRBV4-2 and J usage is TRBJ2-7, with a possible D match to TRBD2 (6 bases). The TCR was taken from a human donor in a cohort sampled during active COVID-19. The CDR3 DNA is TGTGCCAGCAGCCAGTCGTGGACTACCTCCTACGAGCAGTACTTC. Amino acid sequence: CASSQSWTTSYEQYF.